This section outlines one T cell receptor beta chain sequence together with its context. Antigen specificity is unknown. Assay: immunoSEQ multiplex PCR; the TCRdb copy retains only in-frame clones and omits some. The top ten hold 14% to 15% of the sample, which has 30,000 or so clones, more than 60% seen once. This sample was included in a study of OX40 agonist ivuxolimab in advanced cancers. Across the study: Intravenous ivuxolimab at 0.01 to 10 mg/kg was given to patients every 2 weeks.

Study findings and constraints: The study found among the lowest clonal expansion in partial responders at 0.1-3.0 mg/kg. More expanded clones were seen, on average, in CD8+ T cells than in CD4+. Antigen specificity was not determined for the expanded peripheral T cells.

The J segment lost 0 bases and the V segment lost 4 bases, leaving 9 bases of the junction unmatched. The CDR3 is made up of 17 amino acids. In germline, CDR1 is MNHEY, CDR2 SMNVEV (reference sequence). The source is an adult with an advanced solid tumor such as melanoma, head and neck, liver or kidney cancer. The chain couples TRBV27 to TRBJ1-1; 9 bases map to TRBD1. Sequencing was performed on CD4+ or CD8+ T cells sorted from blood, taken in a trial of the OX40 agonist ivuxolimab. The CDR3 coding sequence is TGTGCCAGCAGTTCGGACAGGGGTCGCTTGGTGAACACTGAAGCTTTCTTT. It yields the protein CASSSDRGRLVNTEAFF.